One and the same sample provided the 15 T cell receptor beta chains below, sequenced in a study of response to subunit inactivated influenza vaccine. TCRdb independently ran MiXCR on the RT-PCR reads; one entry per CDR3 protein. The table includes approximately 680,000 distinct CDR3 sequences, approximately 14% detected once. The sample was PBMCs from blood, taken 11 to 12 days after vaccination. The origin of the receptors is a man aged 50 to 60 who received an inactivated influenza vaccine.

This clonotype was observed a handful of times. The J gene is TRBJ2-7, the V gene TRBV12-3 or TRBV12-4, with 9 bases identical to TRBD2. V shed 7 bases, J shed 2 bases, and the junction held 3 bases outside the gene matches. The CDR3 has 13 residues. CDR3 sequence (DNA): TGTGCCAGCAAAGCGGGAGGCCCCTACGAGCAGTACTTC. Protein: CASKAGGPYEQYF.

The chain uses TRBV11-2 and TRBJ2-2; TRBD1 is a possible D gene (5 bases). This CDR3 has 18 residues. Germline values: CDR1 SGHAT, CDR2 FQNNGV. The germline V and J ends were trimmed by 3 bases and 1 base, with 18 bases remaining between them. CDR3 amino acids: CASSFSSVGLLNTGELFF. CDR3 DNA: TGTGCCAGCAGCTTTTCCTCTGTGGGGCTGTTGAACACCGGGGAGCTGTTTTTT.

CDR3 nucleotide sequence: TGCAGTGCTAGTAATGATTACAATCAGCCCCAGCATTTT. This translates into CSASNDYNQPQHF. The rearrangement uses TRBV20-1 and TRBJ1-5; D is uncertain. Germline values: CDR1 DFQATT, CDR2 SNEGSKA (reference sequence). The CDR3 covers 13 residues. Trimming pared 3 bases from V and 3 bases from J, leaving 9 bases between.

This clonotype has ten or more counts. This chain links TRBV4-2 with TRBJ2-7; D may be TRBD1 or TRBD2 (5 bases each). This CDR3 has 13 residues. The germline gives CDR1 LGHNA, CDR2 YNFKEQ. Trimming took off 5 bases at V and 2 bases at J, with 10 bases between the two ends. The CDR3 nucleotides read TGTGCCAGCAGCGCCGGGACCACCTACGAGCAGTACTTC. Its protein product is CASSAGTTYEQYF.

V is TRBV11-2 and J is TRBJ2-3; possibly TRBD1 for D (7 bases). Germline assignment: CDR1 SGHAT and CDR2 FQNNGV. This CDR3 comprises 19 residues. V lost 5 bases, J lost 6 bases, and 30 bases lay in between. CDR3 DNA: TGTGCCAGCAGCCTACGGGGGCTTACAGGGGCCTCTAAAGCGGATACGCAGTATTTT. Translation gives CASSLRGLTGASKADTQYF.

This clonotype was detected ten times or more. This rearrangement joins TRBV5-6 to TRBJ2-7, with 10 bases that match TRBD1. Trimming at V came to 4 bases and at J to 3 bases, leaving 7 bases not matched to a gene. This CDR3 spans 15 amino acids. The V gene's germline CDR1 is SGHDT and CDR2 YYEEEE. Here the CDR3 reads CASSTLTGGGYEQYF. The CDR3 nucleotides are TGTGCCAGCAGCACTCTGACAGGGGGCGGCTACGAGCAGTACTTC.

This clonotype showed up just a few times. This may arise from a read error, as a much more abundant clone is one base away. The chain uses TRBV7-2 and TRBJ2-7; 11 nucleotides line up with TRBD2. The CDR3 extends over 15 amino acids. The ends lost 5 bases at V and 2 bases at J; junction bases unmatched: 5. The germline gives CDR1 SGHTA, CDR2 FQGNSA. The CDR3 protein is CASSTGTSGTYEQYF. CDR3 bases: TGTGCCAGCAGCACGGGGACTAGCGGCACCTACGAGCAGTACTTC.

A few counts support this clonotype. This chain uses TRBV12-3 or TRBV12-4 with TRBJ1-3; D gene uncertain. The CDR3 consists of 12 residues. Trimming pared 3 bases from V and 3 bases from J, leaving 3 bases between. The CDR3 here is CASSFYGNTIYF. For the CDR3, the DNA is TGTGCCAGCAGTTTTTATGGAAACACCATATATTTT.

This clonotype was counted only a few times. This chain links TRBV3-1 with TRBJ2-7; the D is unclear. The germline V and J ends were trimmed by 0 bases and 6 bases, with 12 bases remaining between them. Germline loops: CDR1 LGHDT, CDR2 YNNKEL (reference sequence). This CDR3 has 14 residues. The CDR3 coding sequence is TGTGCCAGCAGCCAAGATCTATCCAGCAGCGAGCAGTACTTC. This encodes CASSQDLSSSEQYF.

V is TRBV3-1 and J is TRBJ2-3; TRBD1 matches at 7 bases. The ends lost 4 bases at V and 5 bases at J; junction bases unmatched: 6. The germline gives CDR1 LGHDT, CDR2 YNNKEL (reference sequence). The CDR3 length is 14 residues. The CDR3 DNA reads as TGTGCCAGCAGCCGTAGGGGGCTTGGAGATACGCAGTATTTT. Translated: CASSRRGLGDTQYF.

The rearrangement links TRBV9 to TRBJ1-1, with 7 positions matching TRBD1. Germline loops: CDR1 SGDLS, CDR2 YYNGEE. The ends lost 2 bases at V and 5 bases at J; junction bases unmatched: 6. This CDR3 spans 14 amino acids. CDR3 sequence reads: CASSVGTEGTEAFF. The CDR3 region has the DNA TGTGCCAGCAGCGTTGGGACAGAAGGAACTGAAGCTTTCTTT.

The J gene is TRBJ2-2, the V gene TRBV11-2, with D uncertain. V dropped 7 bases and J dropped 3 bases, with 12 bases sitting between them. CDR1 and CDR2 from the germline V gene are SGHAT and FQNNGV. The CDR3 extends over 14 amino acids. The CDR3 loop is CASILGPDTGELFF. Written as DNA, the CDR3 is TGTGCCAGCATCCTAGGGCCCGACACCGGGGAGCTGTTTTTT.

The chain uses TRBV28 and TRBJ2-4; TRBD1 matches 7 bases. The CDR3 runs to 18 residues. V was pared by 5 bases and J by 0 bases, with 13 bases of the junction left unmatched. The germline V gene has CDR1 MDHEN and CDR2 SYDVKM. This CDR3 reads CASSLTTGLDRAKNIQYF. CDR3 sequence (DNA): TGTGCCAGCAGTCTGACGACAGGGCTGGATCGAGCCAAAAACATTCAGTACTTC.

In this sample, this clonotype turned up a few times. The chain joins TRBV12-3 or TRBV12-4 to TRBJ2-7; TRBD1 aligns across 7 bases. The CDR3 is 14 residues long. The V and J ends lost 3 bases and 6 bases, in that order; junction bases with no gene match: 8. CDR3: CASSFDRATREQYF. The DNA of the CDR3 is TGTGCCAGCAGTTTTGACAGGGCTACGCGCGAGCAGTACTTC.

The sample holds a few counts of this clonotype. The chain has TRBV28 and TRBJ2-3; D remains unclear. Germline V lookup: CDR1 MDHEN, CDR2 SYDVKM. The CDR3 spans 12 residues. The V end lost 5 bases, the J end lost 5 bases, and 8 bases lay between the germline ends. The CDR3 spells CASSPRRDTQYF. In DNA, the CDR3 is TGTGCCAGCAGTCCTAGGCGAGATACGCAGTATTTT.